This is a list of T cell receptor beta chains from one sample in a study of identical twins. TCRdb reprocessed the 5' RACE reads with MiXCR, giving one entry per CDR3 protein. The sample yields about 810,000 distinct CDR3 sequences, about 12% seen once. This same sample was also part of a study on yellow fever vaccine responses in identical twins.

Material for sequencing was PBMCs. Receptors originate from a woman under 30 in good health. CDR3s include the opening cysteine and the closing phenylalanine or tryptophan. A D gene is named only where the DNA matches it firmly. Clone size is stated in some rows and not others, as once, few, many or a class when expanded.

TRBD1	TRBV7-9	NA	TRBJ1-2	TGTGCCAGCAGCCCCACAGGGCAGGGGGGCTATGGCTACACCTTC	CASSPTGQGGYGYTF
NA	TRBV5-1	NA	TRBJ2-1	TGCGCCAGCAGCTTGGCTCGTCCCGAGCAGTTCTTC	CASSLARPEQFF
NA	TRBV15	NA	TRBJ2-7	TGTGCCACCAGCTTTCTCCGGGACGGACCCTACGAGCAGTACTTC	CATSFLRDGPYEQYF
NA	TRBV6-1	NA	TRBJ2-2	TGTGCCAGCAGTACCAGGGGTACCTTGTCCGGGGAGCTGTTTTTT	CASSTRGTLSGELFF
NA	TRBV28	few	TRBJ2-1	TGTGCCAGCAGGGGGACAAGGAGCTCCTACAATGAGCAGTTCTTC	CASRGTRSSYNEQFF
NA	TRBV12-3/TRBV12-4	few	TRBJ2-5	TGTGCCAGCAGTTTTGATAGGGCGGGGGAGACCCAGTACTTC	CASSFDRAGETQYF
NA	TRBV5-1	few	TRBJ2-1	TGCGCCAGCAGGGAGAAACAGGGCTTAGCCTACAATGAGCAGTTCTTC	CASREKQGLAYNEQFF
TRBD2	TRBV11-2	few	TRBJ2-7	TGTGCCAGCAGCCGGGGACTAGCGGGAGGCGAGCAGTACTTC	CASSRGLAGGEQYF
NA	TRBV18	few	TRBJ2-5	TGTGCCAGCCAAGTGGGGGAACAAGAGACCCAGTACTTC	CASQVGEQETQYF
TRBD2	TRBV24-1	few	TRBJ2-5	TGTGCCACCAGTGATCCGCGGACTAGCGGGAGCGGGGCGGAGACCCAGTACTTC	CATSDPRTSGSGAETQYF
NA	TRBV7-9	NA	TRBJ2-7	TGTGCCAGCAGCCCACGAGAAGGCAGGGGCGAGCAGTACTTC	CASSPREGRGEQYF
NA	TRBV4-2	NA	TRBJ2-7	TGTGCCAGCAGCCAAGGGACTATTTCCTACGAGCAGTACTTC	CASSQGTISYEQYF
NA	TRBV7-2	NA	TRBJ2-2	TGTGCCAGCAGCTTATTCGGGATCCAAGCCAACACCGGGGAGCTGTTTTTT	CASSLFGIQANTGELFF
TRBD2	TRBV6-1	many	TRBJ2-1	TGTGCCAGCAGCCTTAGCGGGGGGGCTCTCGTTGAGCAGTTCTTC	CASSLSGGALVEQFF
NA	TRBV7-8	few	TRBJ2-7	TGTGCCAGCAGCTTAGCTGTCCCCCCCTACGAGCAGTACTTC	CASSLAVPPYEQYF
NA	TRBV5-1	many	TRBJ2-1	TGCGCCAGCAGCTTTAACACGAGCTCCTACAATGAGCAGTTCTTC	CASSFNTSSYNEQFF
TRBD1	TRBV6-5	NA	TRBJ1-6	TGTGCCAGCAGTTCCTCCGGGACAGGGACTTCACCCCTCCACTTT	CASSSSGTGTSPLHF